This TCR beta chain came from a study of T cell responses to AZD1222 COVID-19 vaccine. General study points: Baseline testing showed seropositivity in only 6 or 7 AZD1222 recipients. Nearly half of the spike-specific TCRs reportedly recognize variant regions that carry no mutations. It should be noted that donors were predominantly white British and more often female, and clonal diversity was possibly underestimated.

Turning to this clone: Its antigen is not known.

Germline V gives CDR1 SGHTA, CDR2 FQGNSA. This CDR3 is 15 amino acids long. V was shortened by 1 base and J by 4 bases, with 14 bases between the two germline ends. Data came from immunoSEQ multiplex PCR; TCRdb stores just in-frame clones and leaves some out. The sample has some 150,000 clones; 85% to 95% are singletons. V usage is TRBV7-2 and J usage is TRBJ2-7, with D possibly being TRBD1 or TRBD2 (5 bases each). Material: peripheral blood, obtained 28 days after the second AZD1222 dose. This receptor was taken from an adult who received the AZD1222 COVID-19 vaccine. The CDR3: CASSLGYGARYEQYF. The CDR3 nucleotides read TGTGCCAGCAGCTTAGGTTACGGGGCTAGGTACGAGCAGTACTTC.